The 32 T cell receptor beta chains in this list originate from one sample, sequenced in a study of blood T cell repertoires in COVID-19. Measured with immunoSEQ multiplex PCR; TCRdb has only the in-frame clones, and not every one. The table has some 330,000 clones, 80% to 90% seen once. Sequencing was performed on PBMCs or T cells enriched from blood (not recorded which). The receptors here all came from a young man who had recovered from COVID-19.

The chain has TRBV2 and TRBJ1-5; the D gene is possibly TRBD1 (5 bases). The CDR3 consists of 15 residues. V gave up 1 base and J gave up 3 bases, with 10 bases separating them. Germline V gene lookup returns CDR1 SNHLY and CDR2 FYNNEI. The CDR3 reads CASSEGDRVNQPQHF. CDR3 bases: TGTGCCAGCAGTGAAGGTGACAGAGTCAATCAGCCCCAGCATTTT.

The chain employs TRBV18 and TRBJ2-5, with 11 bases identical to TRBD1. V gave up 3 bases and J gave up 4 bases; unmatched junction bases: 4. Germline V CDR1 and CDR2: KGHSH, LQKENI. There are 15 residues in the CDR3. CDR3 protein: CASSPSGTGGETQYF. Here the CDR3 DNA reads TGTGCCAGCTCACCCTCCGGGACAGGGGGAGAGACCCAGTACTTC.

This chain connects TRBV24-1 to TRBJ2-1, with a possible D match to TRBD1 (5 bases). From germline, CDR1 is KGHDR and CDR2 SFDVKD. V was shortened by 0 bases and J by 6 bases, with 11 bases between the two germline ends. This CDR3 is built from 15 residues. The CDR3 DNA reads as TGTGCCACCAGTGATTTGCCAGACAGCCTCAATGAGCAGTTCTTC. Translated: CATSDLPDSLNEQFF.

CDR3 DNA sequence: TGTGCCAGCAGCCCGGGGTACGGGACAGGGGCCTACGAGCAGTACTTC. Its protein is CASSPGYGTGAYEQYF. This chain uses TRBV7-7 with TRBJ2-7; TRBD1 matches 10 bases. The CDR3 consists of 16 residues. V lost 5 bases to trimming and J lost 2 bases; unmatched junction nucleotides: 9. Germline CDR1 SSHAT, CDR2 FNYEAQ (reference sequence).

This clone was picked up one time. V and J are TRBV7-9 and TRBJ2-4; TRBD1 agrees at 8 bases. The CDR3 has 15 residues. The V gene end was trimmed by 8 bases and the J gene end by 5 bases; junction bases not matched to a gene: 11. Per the germline V gene, CDR1 is SEHNR and CDR2 is FQNEAQ (reference sequence). CDR3 in DNA: TGTGCCAGCCGAAAGACTGGACAGGGAGAAAACATTCAGTACTTC. Encoded protein: CASRKTGQGENIQYF.

The chain has TRBV5-1 and TRBJ1-5; D is unresolved. The CDR3 contains 13 residues. Germline CDR1 SGHRS, CDR2 YFSETQ. The germline V and J ends were trimmed by 0 bases and 4 bases, with 5 bases remaining between them. The CDR3 is CASSLDSNQPQHF. As DNA, the CDR3 is TGCGCCAGCAGCTTGGACAGTAATCAGCCCCAGCATTTT.

The V gene is TRBV28, the J gene TRBJ2-7, with 9 positions matching TRBD1. Looked up from germline, CDR1 is MDHEN and CDR2 is SYDVKM. The CDR3 length is 15 residues. V shed 5 bases, J shed 5 bases, and the junction held 10 bases outside the gene matches. The CDR3: CASSGRDRVINEQYF. DNA for the CDR3: TGTGCCAGCAGTGGCCGGGACAGGGTCATCAACGAGCAGTACTTC.

V usage is TRBV3-1 (or the pseudogene TRBV3-2) and J usage is TRBJ1-6; TRBD1 matches 7 bases. The germline V gene encodes CDR1 LGHDT and CDR2 YNNKEL (reference sequence). Trimming removed 4 bases from V and 6 bases from J; junction bases left unmatched: 9. The CDR3 runs 16 residues. The CDR3 DNA reads TGTGCCAGCAGCCCACTCGGGACAGTCCGTAATTCACCCCTCCACTTT. Amino acid sequence: CASSPLGTVRNSPLHF.

The rearrangement links TRBV10-3 to TRBJ1-6; perhaps TRBD1 as D (5 bases). Per germline, CDR1 ENHRY and CDR2 SYGVKD. CDR3 length: 16 residues. V lost 0 bases to trimming and J lost 9 bases, with 15 bases between them. This chain's CDR3 is CAISESGSLQGSPLHF. CDR3 coding DNA: TGTGCCATCAGTGAGTCTGGCTCCCTTCAGGGTTCACCCCTCCACTTT.

This clone was observed once. The gene calls are TRBV4-1 and TRBJ2-3; D may be TRBD1 (5 bases). Trimming left V 1 base short and J 3 bases short, with 14 bases between. CDR1 and CDR2 from the germline V gene are MGHRA and YSYEKL. The CDR3 loop spans 16 amino acids. DNA of the CDR3: TGCGCCAGCAGCCAAGTGGGCGGACAAGGGACAGATACGCAGTATTTT. It specifies CASSQVGGQGTDTQYF.

The genes are TRBV18 and TRBJ2-3; no reliable D call. This CDR3 has 15 amino acids. The V gene lost 2 bases and the J gene lost 0 bases, with 9 bases spanning the gap. Germline assignment: CDR1 KGHSH and CDR2 LQKENI. CDR3 coding DNA: TGTGCCAGCTCACCAATAACAGCTAGCACAGATACGCAGTATTTT. It specifies CASSPITASTDTQYF.

V usage is TRBV18 and J usage is TRBJ1-2, with 8 bases that match TRBD1. With 2 bases clipped from V and 3 bases from J, the junction kept 11 bases outside the gene matches. The V gene's germline CDR1 is KGHSH and CDR2 LQKENI. The length of the CDR3 is 17 residues. CDR3 sequence reads: CASSPYSSDRDDYGYTF. The CDR3 nucleotides are TGTGCCAGCTCACCATATAGTTCGGACAGGGATGACTATGGCTACACCTTC. The full variable domain, completed using reference TRBV18 and TRBJ1-2, is NAGVMQNPRHLVRRRGQEARLRCSPMKGHSHVYWYRQLPEEGLKFMVYLQKENIIDESGMPKERFSAEFPKEGPSILRIQQVVRGDSAAYFCASSPYSSDRDDYGYTFGSGTRLTVV.

This clone was seen a single time. J is TRBJ2-7 and V is TRBV12-3 or TRBV12-4; 8 nucleotides align to TRBD1. The length of the CDR3 is 13 residues. Trimming cost V 4 bases and J 2 bases; bases outside gene matches: 1. The CDR3 nucleotides are TGTGCCAGCAGTTGGACAGGGACCTACGAGCAGTACTTC. Encoded protein: CASSWTGTYEQYF.

The J gene is TRBJ2-5, the V gene TRBV2; no clear D. In germline, CDR1 is SNHLY, CDR2 FYNNEI. This CDR3 is 12 amino acids long. V lost 3 bases and J 4 bases, leaving 6 bases between the germline ends. DNA for the CDR3: TGTGCCAGCAGTGACAGTGGAGAGACCCAGTACTTC. Protein: CASSDSGETQYF. The full variable domain, its missing parts supplied by reference TRBV2 and TRBJ2-5, is EPEVTQTPSHQVTQMGQEVILRCVPISNHLYFYWYRQILGQKVEFLVSFYNNEISEKSEIFDDQFSVERPDGSNFTLKIRSTKLEDSAMYFCASSDSGETQYFGPGTRLLVL.

The gene calls are TRBV2 and TRBJ1-5; D is ambiguous. V dropped 6 bases and J dropped 7 bases, with 13 bases sitting between them. The CDR3 runs to 13 residues. Germline loops: CDR1 SNHLY, CDR2 FYNNEI. The CDR3 region is CASSTDQYQPQHF. In DNA form, the CDR3 reads TGTGCCAGCAGCACAGATCAGTACCAGCCCCAGCATTTT.

V and J are TRBV6-5 and TRBJ2-2, with 7 bases that match TRBD1. CDR1 is MNHEY and CDR2 is SVGAGI in the germline V gene. J gave up 3 bases and V 6 bases, and 4 bases lay outside the gene matches. This CDR3 has 14 amino acids. CDR3 nucleotide sequence: TGTGCCAGCAGGGGGCAGGGGGACACCGGGGAGCTGTTTTTT. Protein sequence: CASRGQGDTGELFF.

This chain joins TRBV7-2 and TRBJ1-2; 7 nucleotides agree with TRBD1. Germline loops: CDR1 SGHTA, CDR2 FQGNSA. Losses at the gene ends were 5 bases for V and 8 bases for J; bases not matched to a gene: 8. The CDR3 is 13 amino acids. The CDR3 DNA is TGTGCCAGCAGCCTAGACAGGGTAGAAGGCTACACCTTC. Its translation: CASSLDRVEGYTF.

This chain's CDR3 is CASSLSGATSTDTQYF. CDR3 DNA sequence: TGTGCCAGCAGCTTATCTGGGGCCACTAGCACAGATACGCAGTATTTT. The chain employs TRBV7-9 and TRBJ2-3, with D perhaps TRBD1 (5 bases). Trimming removed 2 bases at V and 0 bases at J, with 12 bases between. This CDR3 region has 16 residues. CDR1 is SEHNR and CDR2 is FQNEAQ in the germline V gene (reference sequence).

The chain uses TRBV11-1 and TRBJ2-7, with 8 bases that match TRBD1. V lost 5 bases and J lost 3; bases outside the gene matches: 9. The germline V gene encodes CDR1 SGHAT and CDR2 FQDESV (reference sequence). CDR3 length: 15 amino acids. CDR3 in amino acids: CASSRGQGIIYEQYF. Here the CDR3 DNA reads TGTGCCAGCAGCCGAGGACAGGGTATCATCTACGAGCAGTACTTC.

The J gene is TRBJ2-3, the V gene TRBV3-1 (or the pseudogene TRBV3-2); the D gene is possibly TRBD1 (6 bases). The germline V and J ends were trimmed by 6 bases and 2 bases, with 15 bases remaining between them. In germline, CDR1 is LGHDT, CDR2 YNNKEL (reference sequence). The length of the CDR3 is 15 residues. This CDR3 is CASRLKGGFTDTQYF. Written as DNA, the CDR3 is TGTGCCAGCAGACTAAAAGGGGGTTTCACAGATACGCAGTATTTT.

This rearrangement joins TRBV2 to TRBJ2-1, with D uncertain. V lost 3 bases and J 7 bases, leaving 7 bases between the germline ends. This CDR3 contains 12 residues. Germline CDR1 and CDR2: SNHLY and FYNNEI. The CDR3 DNA follows: TGTGCCAGCAGTGACCGGTGGAATGAGCAGTTCTTC. Translation: CASSDRWNEQFF.

The rearrangement uses TRBV28 and TRBJ2-5; 8 bases align to TRBD2. The germline V gene has CDR1 MDHEN and CDR2 SYDVKM. After removal of 3 bases from V and 3 bases from J, the junction contained 6 bases not matched to a gene. The CDR3 loop spans 15 amino acids. The CDR3 region is CASSLVGAGEETQYF. The CDR3 region has the DNA TGTGCCAGCAGTTTGGTAGGAGCGGGGGAAGAGACCCAGTACTTC.

V and J are TRBV9 and TRBJ1-6; TRBD1 is a possible D gene (5 bases). In germline, CDR1 is SGDLS, CDR2 YYNGEE. There are 14 residues in the CDR3. V was trimmed by 4 bases and J by 8 bases, leaving 13 bases between them. The CDR3 DNA sequence: TGTGCCAGCAGCATGTGGGGGGGGGATTCACCCCTCCACTTT. Amino acids: CASSMWGGDSPLHF.

V usage is TRBV27 and J usage is TRBJ2-3; 13 positions agree with TRBD2. Germline values: CDR1 MNHEY, CDR2 SMNVEV (reference sequence). CDR3 length equals 18 residues. V dropped 4 bases and J dropped 6; count of bases not matched to a gene: 13. CDR3 residues: CASSSLPPLAGGRDTQYF. CDR3 coding DNA: TGTGCCAGCAGTTCCCTACCGCCACTAGCGGGGGGGCGTGATACGCAGTATTTT.

V gene TRBV9 combines with J gene TRBJ1-3; D is perhaps TRBD1 (5 bases). Germline CDR1 is SGDLS and CDR2 is YYNGEE. The CDR3 runs to 17 residues. V lost 4 bases to trimming and J lost 0 bases, with 17 bases between them. As DNA, the CDR3 is TGTGCCAGCAGCTCCATGGCAGGGTCAAGCTCTGGAAACACCATATATTTT. This gives the protein CASSSMAGSSSGNTIYF.

V gene TRBV2 combines with J gene TRBJ2-3, with 9 bases fitting TRBD1. There are 13 residues in the CDR3. Trimming cost V 3 bases and J 9 bases; bases outside gene matches: 4. Germline loops: CDR1 SNHLY, CDR2 FYNNEI. CDR3 coding DNA: TGTGCCAGCAGTGACCGGGACAGGGAGACGCAGTATTTT. It encodes CASSDRDRETQYF.

The chain is built from TRBV6-6 and TRBJ2-1, with 9 bases identical to TRBD1. Losses at the gene ends were 6 bases for V and 1 base for J; bases not matched to a gene: 7. CDR3 size: 16 residues. Germline CDR1 and CDR2: MNHNY and SVGAGI (reference sequence). The CDR3 DNA is TGTGCCAGCAGGTCCCCGACAGGGGGATCCTACAATGAGCAGTTCTTC. Translating it yields CASRSPTGGSYNEQFF.

V usage is TRBV6-6 and J usage is TRBJ2-7; tentatively, D is TRBD1 (5 bases). V was pared by 9 bases and J by 1 base, with 10 bases between. This CDR3 spans 12 amino acids. Germline assignment: CDR1 MNHNY and CDR2 SVGAGI (reference sequence). CDR3: CASLDTSYEQYF. The CDR3 coding sequence is TGTGCCAGTTTGGACACATCCTACGAGCAGTACTTC.

This rearrangement joins TRBV18 to TRBJ2-7, with 9 bases fitting TRBD2. V lost 3 bases to trimming and J lost 6 bases; unmatched junction nucleotides: 9. CDR1 is KGHSH, CDR2 LQKENI, per germline. The CDR3 has 15 amino acids. The CDR3 protein is CASSPGAGGTSEQYF. The CDR3 DNA reads as TGTGCCAGCTCACCGGGAGCGGGGGGAACCTCCGAGCAGTACTTC.

This chain uses TRBV10-3 with TRBJ2-3; possibly TRBD1 for D (5 bases). The germline CDR1 and CDR2 sequences are ENHRY and SYGVKD. Deletions cut 2 bases from V and 4 bases from J, with 7 bases between. The CDR3 totals 13 residues. CDR3 DNA sequence: TGTGCCATCAGTGAGCAGGGCCCAGATACGCAGTATTTT. This gives the protein CAISEQGPDTQYF.

The V call is TRBV4-1, the J call TRBJ1-3, with TRBD1 identical over 8 bases. The trim removed 6 bases at V and 2 bases at J, leaving 3 bases unmatched. This CDR3 spans 14 amino acids. Per germline, CDR1 MGHRA and CDR2 YSYEKL. The CDR3 loop is CASSPTGAGNTIYF. As DNA, the CDR3 is TGCGCCAGCAGTCCGACAGGGGCTGGAAACACCATATATTTT.

This chain joins TRBV5-1 and TRBJ2-7; 9 bases match TRBD1. J gave up 5 bases and V 6 bases, and 9 bases lay outside the gene matches. Germline-derived CDR1 and CDR2 are SGHRS and YFSETQ. The CDR3 runs 14 residues. The CDR3 region is CASNTGTGINEQYF. In DNA form, the CDR3 reads TGCGCCAGCAACACCGGGACAGGGATCAACGAGCAGTACTTC.